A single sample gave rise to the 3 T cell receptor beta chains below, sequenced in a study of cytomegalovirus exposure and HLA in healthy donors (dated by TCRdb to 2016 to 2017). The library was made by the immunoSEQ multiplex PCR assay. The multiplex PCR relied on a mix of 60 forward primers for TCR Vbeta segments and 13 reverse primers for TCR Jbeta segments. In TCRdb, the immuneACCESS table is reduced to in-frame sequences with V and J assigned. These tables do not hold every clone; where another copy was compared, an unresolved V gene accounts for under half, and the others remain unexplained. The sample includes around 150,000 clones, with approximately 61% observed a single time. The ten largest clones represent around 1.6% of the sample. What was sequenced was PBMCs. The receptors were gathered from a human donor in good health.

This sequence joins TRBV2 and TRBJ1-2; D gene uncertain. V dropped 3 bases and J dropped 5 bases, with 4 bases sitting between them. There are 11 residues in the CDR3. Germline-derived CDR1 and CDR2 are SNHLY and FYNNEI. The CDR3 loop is CASSDYYGYTF. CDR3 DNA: TGTGCCAGCAGTGATTATTATGGCTACACCTTC.

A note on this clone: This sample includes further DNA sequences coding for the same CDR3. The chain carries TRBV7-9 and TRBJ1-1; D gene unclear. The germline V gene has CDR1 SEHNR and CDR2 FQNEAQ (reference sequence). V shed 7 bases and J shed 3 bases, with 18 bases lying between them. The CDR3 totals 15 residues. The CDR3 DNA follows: TGTGCCAGCACCCAGTGGGGAGGCGGTGACACTGAAGCTTTCTTT. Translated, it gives CASTQWGGGDTEAFF.

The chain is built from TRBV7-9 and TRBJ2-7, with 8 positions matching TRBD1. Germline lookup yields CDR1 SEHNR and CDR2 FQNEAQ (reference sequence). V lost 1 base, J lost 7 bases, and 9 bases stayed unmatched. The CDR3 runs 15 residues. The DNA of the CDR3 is TGTGCCAGCAGCTTAGGGGACGACAGGGGCCATGAGCAGTACTTC. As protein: CASSLGDDRGHEQYF. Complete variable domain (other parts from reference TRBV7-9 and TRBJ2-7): DTGVSQNPRHKITKRGQNVTFRCDPISEHNRLYWYRQTLGQGPEFLTYFQNEAQLEKSRLLSDRFSAERPKGSFSTLEIQRTEQGDSAMYLCASSLGDDRGHEQYFGPGTRLTVT.